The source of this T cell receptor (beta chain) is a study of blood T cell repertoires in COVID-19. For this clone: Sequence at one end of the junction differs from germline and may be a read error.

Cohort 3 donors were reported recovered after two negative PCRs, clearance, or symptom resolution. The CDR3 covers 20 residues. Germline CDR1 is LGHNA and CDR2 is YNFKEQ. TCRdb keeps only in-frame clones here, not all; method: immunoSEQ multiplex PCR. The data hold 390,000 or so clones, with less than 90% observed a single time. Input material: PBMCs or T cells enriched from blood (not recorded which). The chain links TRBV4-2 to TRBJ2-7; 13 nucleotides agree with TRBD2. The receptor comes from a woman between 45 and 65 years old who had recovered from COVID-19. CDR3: CASSHQLQTSGRPFSHEQYF. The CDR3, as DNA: TGTGCCAGCAGCCATCAACTTCAGACTAGCGGGAGGCCCTTCTCCCACGAGCAGTACTTC.